The next 25 T cell receptor beta chains were all read from a single sample in a study of shared clonotypes between healthy human individuals. Produced via immunoSEQ multiplex PCR; TCRdb's table is partial and in-frame only. The sample contains about 2.2 million clones, around 95% of which appear only once. Terminally differentiated effector memory CD45RA+ cells were excluded from the naive CD8 cells, which were CD45RO-negative and positively selected for CCR7. Source material: naive CD8+ T cells from PBMCs. All receptors derive from a man in his late teens or twenties in good health. Some clones in this sample may be carry-over from other donors' samples.

The rearrangement uses TRBV6-5 and TRBJ2-7; tentative D call: TRBD2 (6 bases). Deletions cut 2 bases from V and 4 bases from J, with 12 bases between. Germline assignment: CDR1 MNHEY and CDR2 SVGAGI. There are 14 residues in the CDR3. CDR3 region: CASSYGGMGYEQYF. Here the CDR3 DNA reads TGTGCCAGCAGTTACGGGGGGATGGGTTACGAGCAGTACTTC.

V gene TRBV15 combines with J gene TRBJ2-1; D remains unclear. Germline lookup yields CDR1 LNHNV and CDR2 YYDKDF (reference sequence). CDR3 length: 16 residues. Trimming stripped 5 bases from V and 2 bases from J, with 16 bases between. The CDR3, as DNA: TGTGCCACCAGCCCATCATCCGGGCCGGCCTACAATGAGCAGTTCTTC. This translates into CATSPSSGPAYNEQFF.

The chain is built from TRBV11-3 and TRBJ2-7; the match to TRBD1 covers 9 bases. The CDR3 consists of 14 residues. J was trimmed by 2 bases and V by 5 bases; bases with no gene match: 4. CDR1 and CDR2 (germline): SGHNT, YENEEA. CDR3 in DNA: TGTGCCAGCAGCCCTGACAGGGGGGCCTACGAGCAGTACTTC. Amino acid sequence: CASSPDRGAYEQYF.

J is TRBJ2-3 and V is TRBV7-8; D unresolved. Germline CDR1 is SGHVS and CDR2 is FQNEAQ. Trimming stripped 5 bases from V and 1 base from J, with 10 bases between. The CDR3 runs 14 residues. CDR3 residues: CASSALGGTDTQYF. The CDR3 bases are TGTGCCAGCAGCGCTCTTGGGGGCACAGATACGCAGTATTTT.

CDR3 DNA sequence: TGTGCCAGCAGCGTAGAGGCTACTGGGGGGAGGTACGAGCAGTACTTC. Its protein is CASSVEATGGRYEQYF. The chain links TRBV9 to TRBJ2-7, with a possible D match to TRBD2 (6 bases). The CDR3 has 16 residues. CDR1 SGDLS and CDR2 YYNGEE come from the germline V gene. The V end was cut by 0 bases, the J end by 4 bases, with 17 bases between.

V gene TRBV10-2 combines with J gene TRBJ2-7; weak D call: TRBD1 (5 bases). CDR1 and CDR2 (germline): WSHSY, SAAADI. This CDR3 is 15 amino acids long. V dropped 0 bases and J dropped 4 bases, with 13 bases sitting between them. Written as DNA, the CDR3 is TGCGCCAGCAGTGAGTCAGTCAGGGTCCTGTACGAGCAGTACTTC. Translated, it gives CASSESVRVLYEQYF.

This chain connects TRBV30 to TRBJ2-1, with 12 bases identical to TRBD2. There are 16 residues in the CDR3. With V trimmed by 0 bases and J by 6 bases, 6 bases remained unmatched. Per the germline V gene, CDR1 is GTSNPN and CDR2 is SVGIG (reference sequence). CDR3 region: CAWSVSSGRVGNEQFF. As DNA, the CDR3 is TGTGCCTGGAGTGTATCTAGCGGGAGGGTAGGCAATGAGCAGTTCTTC.

The rearrangement links TRBV13 to TRBJ2-3; TRBD2 is a possible D gene (6 bases). Germline values: CDR1 PRHDT, CDR2 FYEKMQ (reference sequence). This CDR3 region has 14 residues. V was cut by 2 bases and J by 7 bases, with 13 bases left in between. The CDR3 is CASSLPAGKNTQYF. As DNA, the CDR3 is TGTGCCAGCAGCTTACCCGCGGGAAAGAATACGCAGTATTTT.

The V gene is TRBV7-9, the J gene TRBJ2-7, with a tentative D call TRBD2 (6 bases). Per the germline V gene, CDR1 is SEHNR and CDR2 is FQNEAQ (reference sequence). There are 15 residues in the CDR3. V was cut by 4 bases and J by 0 bases, with 13 bases left in between. The CDR3 region has the DNA TGTGCCAGCAGCTCCCCGACTAGACTCTCCTACGAGCAGTACTTC. Residues: CASSSPTRLSYEQYF.

V is TRBV27 and J is TRBJ2-7; either TRBD1 or TRBD2 may supply D (5 bases each). V lost 8 bases and J 7 bases, leaving 21 bases between the germline ends. This CDR3 is 14 amino acids long. Per the germline V gene, CDR1 is MNHEY and CDR2 is SMNVEV (reference sequence). The CDR3 coding sequence is TGTGCCAGCGGGACCCGGGACGGTTCTTTGGAGCAGTACTTC. Translation: CASGTRDGSLEQYF.

V usage is TRBV29-1 and J usage is TRBJ1-4, with D perhaps matching TRBD1 (5 bases). The ends were cut back, 7 bases at V and 7 bases at J, with 13 bases in the middle. The CDR3 is 12 residues long. The germline gives CDR1 SQVTM, CDR2 ANQGSEA. CDR3 region: CSALRDGEKLFF. CDR3 in DNA: TGCAGCGCCCTCCGGGACGGTGAAAAACTGTTTTTT.

V gene TRBV28 combines with J gene TRBJ1-2; a possible D gene is TRBD1 (5 bases). In germline, CDR1 is MDHEN, CDR2 SYDVKM. The CDR3 contains 14 residues. Trimming shortened V by 6 bases and J by 8 bases, and 19 bases separated the two germline ends. This chain's CDR3 is CASSQYDEGPGYTF. The CDR3 coding sequence is TGTGCCAGCAGCCAATACGATGAGGGGCCCGGCTACACCTTC.

This sequence joins TRBV11-2 and TRBJ2-2, with 12 bases aligning to TRBD1. Germline V gives CDR1 SGHAT, CDR2 FQNNGV. Losses at the gene ends were 0 bases for V and 5 bases for J; bases not matched to a gene: 4. The CDR3 consists of 17 residues. The CDR3 loop reads CASSLDGDRGPTGELFF. The CDR3 bases are TGTGCCAGCAGCTTAGACGGGGACAGGGGGCCTACCGGGGAGCTGTTTTTT.

The rearrangement joins TRBV7-9 to TRBJ2-3; 7 bases map to TRBD2. Germline trimming cut 5 bases from V and 2 bases from J; bases unmatched to any gene: 10. Germline-derived CDR1 and CDR2 are SEHNR and FQNEAQ (reference sequence). The CDR3 sequence is 16 residues long. The CDR3 loop is CASSPPGRYDTDTQYF. The CDR3, as DNA: TGTGCCAGCAGCCCCCCCGGGAGGTATGACACAGATACGCAGTATTTT.

V gene TRBV10-3 combines with J gene TRBJ2-2; 8 bases line up with TRBD1. CDR1 is ENHRY, CDR2 SYGVKD, per germline. The CDR3 has 13 residues. The V gene end was trimmed by 11 bases and the J gene end by 1 base; junction bases not matched to a gene: 3. The CDR3 DNA reads TGTGCCTTCGGGACAGGGAACACCGGGGAGCTGTTTTTT. Its protein product is CAFGTGNTGELFF.

This chain connects TRBV7-9 to TRBJ2-2; 11 bases match TRBD2. The V and J ends lost 5 bases and 3 bases, in that order; junction bases with no gene match: 5. CDR1 is SEHNR and CDR2 is FQNEAQ in the germline V gene (reference sequence). This CDR3 is built from 16 residues. In DNA form, the CDR3 reads TGTGCCAGCAGCCCTACTAGCGGGAGCGACACCGGGGAGCTGTTTTTT. Amino acid sequence: CASSPTSGSDTGELFF.

The chain has TRBV7-9 and TRBJ1-2, with unresolved D. Germline assignment: CDR1 SEHNR and CDR2 FQNEAQ (reference sequence). Trimming took 0 bases from V and 1 from J, leaving 6 bases between them. The CDR3 consists of 14 residues. The CDR3 region has the DNA TGTGCCAGCAGCTTAGCGACGAATAACTATGGCTACACCTTC. Amino acid sequence: CASSLATNNYGYTF.

The chain recombines TRBV10-3 with TRBJ2-2; the match to TRBD1 covers 11 bases. Germline-derived CDR1 and CDR2 are ENHRY and SYGVKD. The CDR3 length is 14 residues. V lost 6 bases and J lost 11; bases outside the gene matches: 8. In nucleotides, the CDR3 is TGTGCCATCAGCGCGGGACAGGGGGGCGGTGAGCTGTTTTTT. Its protein is CAISAGQGGGELFF.

The genes are TRBV5-1 and TRBJ2-7; D gene ambiguous. In germline, CDR1 is SGHRS, CDR2 YFSETQ. Trimming removed 2 bases at V and 0 bases at J, with 12 bases between. The CDR3 totals 15 residues. As DNA, the CDR3 is TGCGCCAGCAGCTTTTGGCCAGGTAGCTCCTACGAGCAGTACTTC. Protein product: CASSFWPGSSYEQYF.

This clone was found a few times. Other DNA sequences in this sample translate to the same CDR3. The chain has TRBV9 and TRBJ2-7; tentatively, D is TRBD2 (6 bases). Germline V gene sequence: CDR1 SGDLS, CDR2 YYNGEE. This CDR3 is 14 amino acids long. The ends were cut back, 0 bases at V and 1 base at J, with 8 bases in the middle. CDR3 nucleotide sequence: TGTGCCAGCAGCGTAGGGGGACTTTCCTACGAGCAGTACTTC. Its translation: CASSVGGLSYEQYF.

A single count supports this clone. The chain is built from TRBV5-5 and TRBJ1-1, with 7 bases that match TRBD1. The CDR3 contains 13 residues. Trimming took 5 bases from V and 5 from J; bases not matched to a gene: 6. Per germline, CDR1 SGHKS and CDR2 YYEKEE (reference sequence). CDR3 residues: CASRLTGRTEAFF. In DNA, the CDR3 is TGTGCCAGCAGGCTGACAGGGAGGACTGAAGCTTTCTTT.

The chain recombines TRBV4-3 with TRBJ2-7; D is undetermined. The CDR3 has 14 amino acids. From germline, CDR1 is LGHNA and CDR2 YSLEER. The V end lost 1 base, the J end lost 2 bases, and 9 bases lay between the germline ends. The CDR3: CASSQAGNAYEQYF. CDR3 DNA: TGCGCCAGCAGCCAAGCTGGCAATGCCTACGAGCAGTACTTC.

In this sample, this clone turned up a few times. The sample carries other DNA sequences with the same CDR3. The rearrangement joins TRBV5-6 to TRBJ1-3; no clear D. V gave up 0 bases and J gave up 4 bases, with 2 bases separating them. CDR1 is SGHDT and CDR2 is YYEEEE in the germline V gene. The CDR3 spans 12 residues. The CDR3 bases are TGTGCCAGCAGCTTGGGGGGAAACACCATATATTTT. Translating gives CASSLGGNTIYF.

This chain connects TRBV5-6 to TRBJ2-5; no clear D gene. The CDR3 contains 13 residues. In germline, CDR1 is SGHDT, CDR2 YYEEEE. Trimming pared 0 bases from V and 1 base from J, leaving 4 bases between. CDR3 loop: CASSLEAQETQYF. The CDR3 DNA is TGTGCCAGCAGCTTGGAAGCCCAAGAGACCCAGTACTTC. Supplemented by reference TRBV5-6 and TRBJ2-5, the full variable domain reads DAGVTQSPTHLIKTRGQQVTLRCSPKSGHDTVSWYQQALGQGPQFIFQYYEEEERQRGNFPDRFSGHQFPNYSSELNVNALLLGDSALYLCASSLEAQETQYFGPGTRLLVL.

The chain combines TRBV7-9 with TRBJ2-5, with 10 bases identical to TRBD1. The CDR3 has 15 residues. The V gene's germline CDR1 is SEHNR and CDR2 FQNEAQ (reference sequence). V gave up 5 bases and J gave up 5 bases; unmatched junction bases: 8. CDR3 residues: CASSDGTDRGETQYF. The CDR3 nucleotides are TGTGCCAGCAGCGACGGGACGGACAGGGGGGAGACCCAGTACTTC. The variable domain in full, with the rest retrieved from reference TRBV7-9 and TRBJ2-5, is DTGVSQNPRHKITKRGQNVTFRCDPISEHNRLYWYRQTLGQGPEFLTYFQNEAQLEKSRLLSDRFSAERPKGSFSTLEIQRTEQGDSAMYLCASSDGTDRGETQYFGPGTRLLVL.